This entry describes one T cell receptor beta chain. As yet, its antigen is unknown. The data were taken from a study of PD-L1 blockade in urothelial cancer. Findings of the study overall: Below-median pretreatment blood TCR clonality was associated with improved progression-free and overall survival.

Time point here: peripheral blood 6 weeks after treatment start. Generated by immunoSEQ multiplex PCR, the TCRdb table keeps only in-frame clones and is missing some. Of more than 95,000 clones listed, 85% to 90% are singletons. V was pared by 1 base and J by 8 bases, with 17 bases between. The germline gives CDR1 SGHVS, CDR2 FQNEAQ. The CDR3 covers 15 residues. The V and J genes are TRBV7-8 and TRBJ1-2, with D perhaps matching TRBD1 (5 bases). Material: PBMCs, obtained around atezolizumab (anti-PD-L1) treatment. The clonotype was recovered from a man aged 55 to 70 with urothelial cancer. CDR3 in amino acids: CASSLGARDWGGYTF. The CDR3 DNA sequence: TGTGCCAGCAGCTTAGGGGCCCGGGACTGGGGGGGCTACACCTTC.